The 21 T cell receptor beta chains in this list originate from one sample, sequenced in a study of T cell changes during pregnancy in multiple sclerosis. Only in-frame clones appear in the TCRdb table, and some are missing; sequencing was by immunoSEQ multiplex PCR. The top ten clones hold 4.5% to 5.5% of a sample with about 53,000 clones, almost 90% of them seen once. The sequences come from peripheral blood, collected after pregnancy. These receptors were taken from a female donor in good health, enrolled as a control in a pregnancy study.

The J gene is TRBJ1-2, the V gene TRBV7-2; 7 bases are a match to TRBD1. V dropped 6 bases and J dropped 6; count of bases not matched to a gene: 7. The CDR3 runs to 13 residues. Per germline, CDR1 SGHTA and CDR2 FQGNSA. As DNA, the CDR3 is TGTGCCAGCAGAGGGGGCCCGGGGGATGGCTACACCTTC. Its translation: CASRGGPGDGYTF.

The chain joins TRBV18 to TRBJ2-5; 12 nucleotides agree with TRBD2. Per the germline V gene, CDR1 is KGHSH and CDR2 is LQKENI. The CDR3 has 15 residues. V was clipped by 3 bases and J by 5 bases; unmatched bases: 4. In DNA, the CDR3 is TGTGCCAGCTCACCTGGCGGACTAGCGGGGGAGACCCAGTACTTC. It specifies CASSPGGLAGETQYF.

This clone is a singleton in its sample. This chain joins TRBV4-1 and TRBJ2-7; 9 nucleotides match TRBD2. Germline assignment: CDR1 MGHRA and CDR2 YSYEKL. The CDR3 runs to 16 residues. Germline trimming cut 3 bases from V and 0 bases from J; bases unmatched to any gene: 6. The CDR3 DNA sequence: TGCGCCAGCAGCCACGCGACTAGCGGCTACTCCTACGAGCAGTACTTC. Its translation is CASSHATSGYSYEQYF.

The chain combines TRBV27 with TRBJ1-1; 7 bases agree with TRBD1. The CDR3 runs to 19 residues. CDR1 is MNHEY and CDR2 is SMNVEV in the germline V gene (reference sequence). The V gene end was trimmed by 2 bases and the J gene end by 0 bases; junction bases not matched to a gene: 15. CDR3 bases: TGTGCCAGCAGTTTACGACAGGGCCGGGTCAGTTCAATGAACACTGAAGCTTTCTTT. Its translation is CASSLRQGRVSSMNTEAFF.

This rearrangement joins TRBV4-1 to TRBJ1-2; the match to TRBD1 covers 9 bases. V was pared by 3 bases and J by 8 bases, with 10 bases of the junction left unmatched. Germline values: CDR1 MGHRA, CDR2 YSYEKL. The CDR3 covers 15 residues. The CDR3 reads CASSQEGQGSGGYTF. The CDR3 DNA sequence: TGCGCCAGCAGCCAGGAGGGACAGGGAAGTGGGGGCTACACCTTC.

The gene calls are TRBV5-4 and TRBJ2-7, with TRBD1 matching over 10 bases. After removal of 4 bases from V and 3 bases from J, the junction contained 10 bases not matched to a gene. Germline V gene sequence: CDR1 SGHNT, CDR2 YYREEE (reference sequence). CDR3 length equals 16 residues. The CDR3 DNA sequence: TGTGCCAGCAGCCACCTGGGACAGGGGTTGCTCTACGAGCAGTACTTC. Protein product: CASSHLGQGLLYEQYF.

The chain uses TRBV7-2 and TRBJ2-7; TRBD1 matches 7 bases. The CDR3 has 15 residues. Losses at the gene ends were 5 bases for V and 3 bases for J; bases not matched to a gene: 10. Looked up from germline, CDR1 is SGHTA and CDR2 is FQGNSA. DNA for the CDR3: TGTGCCAGCAGCGGACCCGGGACAGAGGGCTACGAGCAGTACTTC. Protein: CASSGPGTEGYEQYF.

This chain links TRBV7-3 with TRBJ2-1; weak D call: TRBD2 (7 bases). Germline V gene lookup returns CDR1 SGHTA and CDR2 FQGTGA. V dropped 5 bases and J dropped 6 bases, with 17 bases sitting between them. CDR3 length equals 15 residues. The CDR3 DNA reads TGTGCCAGCAGCCCGTGGGGGGGCCGGGGCAATGAGCAGTTCTTC. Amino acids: CASSPWGGRGNEQFF.

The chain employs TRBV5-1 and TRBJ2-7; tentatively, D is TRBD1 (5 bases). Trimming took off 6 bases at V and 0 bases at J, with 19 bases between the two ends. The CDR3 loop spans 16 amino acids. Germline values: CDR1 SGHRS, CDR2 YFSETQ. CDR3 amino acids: CASMRSGSGNSYEQYF. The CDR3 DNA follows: TGCGCCAGCATGCGCTCCGGGTCAGGGAACTCCTACGAGCAGTACTTC.

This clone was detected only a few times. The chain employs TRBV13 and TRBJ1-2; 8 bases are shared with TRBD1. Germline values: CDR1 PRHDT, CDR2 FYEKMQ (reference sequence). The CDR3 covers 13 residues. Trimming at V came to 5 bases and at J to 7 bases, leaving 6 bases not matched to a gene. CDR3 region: CASSRGQGSGYTF. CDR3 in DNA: TGTGCCAGCAGCCGAGGACAGGGCAGTGGCTACACCTTC.

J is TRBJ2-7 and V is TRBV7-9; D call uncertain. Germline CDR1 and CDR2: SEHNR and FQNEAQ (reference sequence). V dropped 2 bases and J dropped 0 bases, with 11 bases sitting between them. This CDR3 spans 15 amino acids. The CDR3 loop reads CASSLSRLSSYEQYF. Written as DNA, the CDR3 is TGTGCCAGCAGCTTATCCAGGCTTAGCTCCTACGAGCAGTACTTC. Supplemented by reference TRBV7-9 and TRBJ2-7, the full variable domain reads DTGVSQNPRHKITKRGQNVTFRCDPISEHNRLYWYRQTLGQGPEFLTYFQNEAQLEKSRLLSDRFSAERPKGSFSTLEIQRTEQGDSAMYLCASSLSRLSSYEQYFGPGTRLTVT.

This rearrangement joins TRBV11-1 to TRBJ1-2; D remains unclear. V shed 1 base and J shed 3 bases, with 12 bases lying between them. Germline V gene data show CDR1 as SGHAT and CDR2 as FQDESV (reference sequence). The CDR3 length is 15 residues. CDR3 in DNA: TGTGCCAGCAGCTTAGGAGGCCTTTTGGACTATGGCTACACCTTC. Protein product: CASSLGGLLDYGYTF.

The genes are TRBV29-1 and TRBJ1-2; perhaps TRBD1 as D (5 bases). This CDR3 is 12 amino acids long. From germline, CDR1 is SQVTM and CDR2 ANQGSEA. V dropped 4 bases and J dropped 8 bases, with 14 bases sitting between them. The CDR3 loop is CSVGEGKGGYTF. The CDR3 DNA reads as TGCAGCGTTGGAGAGGGGAAGGGGGGCTACACCTTC. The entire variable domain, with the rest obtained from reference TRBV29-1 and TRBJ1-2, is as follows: SAVISQKPSRDICQRGTSLTIQCQVDSQVTMMFWYRQQPGQSLTLIATANQGSEATYESGFVIDKFPISRPNLTFSTLTVSNMSPEDSSIYLCSVGEGKGGYTFGSGTRLTVV.

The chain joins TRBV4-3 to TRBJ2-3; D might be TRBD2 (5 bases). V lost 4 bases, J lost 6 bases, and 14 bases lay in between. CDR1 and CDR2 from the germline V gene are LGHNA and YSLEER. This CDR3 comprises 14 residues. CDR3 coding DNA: TGCGCCAGCAGCCCGATCGGGGTGGGGGATACGCAGTATTTT. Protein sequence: CASSPIGVGDTQYF.

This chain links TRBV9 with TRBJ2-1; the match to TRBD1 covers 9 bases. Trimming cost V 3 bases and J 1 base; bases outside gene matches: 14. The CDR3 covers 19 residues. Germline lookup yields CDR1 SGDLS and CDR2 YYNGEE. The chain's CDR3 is CASSAERDRASGSYNEQFF. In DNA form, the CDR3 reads TGTGCCAGCAGCGCCGAGCGGGACAGGGCCTCCGGGTCCTACAATGAGCAGTTCTTC.

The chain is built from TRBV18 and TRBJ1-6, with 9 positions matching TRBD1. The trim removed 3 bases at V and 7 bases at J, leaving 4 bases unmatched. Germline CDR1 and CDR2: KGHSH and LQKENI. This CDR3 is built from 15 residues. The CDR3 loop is CASSPPGTGNSPLHF. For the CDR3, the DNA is TGTGCCAGCTCACCTCCCGGGACAGGGAATTCACCCCTCCACTTT. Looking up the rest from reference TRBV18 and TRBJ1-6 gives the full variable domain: NAGVMQNPRHLVRRRGQEARLRCSPMKGHSHVYWYRQLPEEGLKFMVYLQKENIIDESGMPKERFSAEFPKEGPSILRIQQVVRGDSAAYFCASSPPGTGNSPLHFGNGTRLTVT.

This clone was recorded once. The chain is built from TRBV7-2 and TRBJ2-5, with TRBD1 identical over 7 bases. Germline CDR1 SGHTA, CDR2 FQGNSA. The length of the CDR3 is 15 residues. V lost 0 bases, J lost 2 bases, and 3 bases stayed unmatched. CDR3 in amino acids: CASSLAPGQQETQYF. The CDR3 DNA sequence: TGTGCCAGCAGCTTAGCCCCGGGACAGCAAGAGACCCAGTACTTC.

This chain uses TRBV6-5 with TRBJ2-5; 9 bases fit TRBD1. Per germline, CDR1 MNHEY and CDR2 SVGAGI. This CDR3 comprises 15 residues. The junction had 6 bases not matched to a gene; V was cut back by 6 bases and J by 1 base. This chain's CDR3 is CASRLRQGVQETQYF. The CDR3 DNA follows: TGTGCCAGCAGATTACGACAGGGGGTCCAAGAGACCCAGTACTTC.

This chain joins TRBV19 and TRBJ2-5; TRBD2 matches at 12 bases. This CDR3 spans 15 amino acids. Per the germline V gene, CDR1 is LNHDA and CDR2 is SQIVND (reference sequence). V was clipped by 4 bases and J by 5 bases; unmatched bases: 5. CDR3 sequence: CASSTTSGSEETQYF. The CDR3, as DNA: TGTGCCAGTAGTACGACTAGCGGGAGCGAGGAGACCCAGTACTTC.

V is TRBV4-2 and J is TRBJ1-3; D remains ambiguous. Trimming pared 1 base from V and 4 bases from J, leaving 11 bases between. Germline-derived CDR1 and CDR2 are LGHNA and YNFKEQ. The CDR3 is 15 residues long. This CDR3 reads CASSQVEGLGNTIYF. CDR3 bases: TGTGCCAGCAGCCAAGTGGAGGGCCTGGGAAACACCATATATTTT.

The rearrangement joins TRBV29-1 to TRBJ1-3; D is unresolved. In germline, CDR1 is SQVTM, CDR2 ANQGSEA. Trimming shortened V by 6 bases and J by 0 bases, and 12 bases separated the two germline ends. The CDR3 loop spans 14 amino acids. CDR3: CSVAEDGSGNTIYF. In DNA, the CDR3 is TGCAGCGTCGCGGAAGACGGCTCTGGAAACACCATATATTTT.